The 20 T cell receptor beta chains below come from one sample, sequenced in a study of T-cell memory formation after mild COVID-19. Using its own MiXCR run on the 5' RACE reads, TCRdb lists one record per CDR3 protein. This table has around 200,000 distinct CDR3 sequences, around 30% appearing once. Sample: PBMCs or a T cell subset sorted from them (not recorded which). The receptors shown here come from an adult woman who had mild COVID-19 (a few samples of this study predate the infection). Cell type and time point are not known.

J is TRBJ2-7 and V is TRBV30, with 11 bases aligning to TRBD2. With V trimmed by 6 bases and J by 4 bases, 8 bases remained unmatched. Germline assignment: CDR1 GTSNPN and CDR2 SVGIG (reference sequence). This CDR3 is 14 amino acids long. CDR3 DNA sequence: TGTGCCTGTCAAACTAGCGGGAGTCCGTACGAGCAGTACTTC. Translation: CACQTSGSPYEQYF.

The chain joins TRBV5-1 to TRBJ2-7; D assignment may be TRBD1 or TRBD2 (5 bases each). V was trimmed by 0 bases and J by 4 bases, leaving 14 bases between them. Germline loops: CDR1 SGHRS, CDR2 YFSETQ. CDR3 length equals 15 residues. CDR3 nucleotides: TGCGCCAGCAGCTTGGCCGGGACCCCAGGTTACGAGCAGTACTTC. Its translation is CASSLAGTPGYEQYF.

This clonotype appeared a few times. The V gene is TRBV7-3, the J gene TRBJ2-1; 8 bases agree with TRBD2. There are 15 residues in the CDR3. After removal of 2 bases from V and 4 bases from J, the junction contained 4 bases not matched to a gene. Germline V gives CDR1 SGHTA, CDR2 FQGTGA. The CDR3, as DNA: TGTGCCAGCAGCTTACTAGCGGGTTATTACAATGAGCAGTTCTTC. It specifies CASSLLAGYYNEQFF.

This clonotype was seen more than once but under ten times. CDR3 amino acids: CASRRGQGGTEAFF. CDR3 nucleotides: TGTGCCAGCAGACGAGGGCAGGGCGGGACTGAAGCTTTCTTT. The chain carries TRBV27 and TRBJ1-1; a weak D match, TRBD1 (5 bases). Germline-derived CDR1 and CDR2 are MNHEY and SMNVEV (reference sequence). Trimming pared 6 bases from V and 5 bases from J, leaving 16 bases between. The CDR3 length is 14 residues.

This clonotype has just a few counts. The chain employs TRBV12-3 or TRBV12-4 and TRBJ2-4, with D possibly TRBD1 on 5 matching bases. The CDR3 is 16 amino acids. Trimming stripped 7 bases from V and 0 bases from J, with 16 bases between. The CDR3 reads CASMDQGHIAKNIQYF. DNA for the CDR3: TGTGCCAGCATGGATCAGGGTCACATAGCCAAAAACATTCAGTACTTC.

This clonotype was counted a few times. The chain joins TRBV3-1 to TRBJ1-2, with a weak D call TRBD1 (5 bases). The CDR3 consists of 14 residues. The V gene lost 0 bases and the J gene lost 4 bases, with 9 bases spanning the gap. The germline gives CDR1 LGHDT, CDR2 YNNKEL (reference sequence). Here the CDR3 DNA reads TGTGCCAGCAGCCAAGAGGCAGGGATCTATGGCTACACCTTC. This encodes CASSQEAGIYGYTF.

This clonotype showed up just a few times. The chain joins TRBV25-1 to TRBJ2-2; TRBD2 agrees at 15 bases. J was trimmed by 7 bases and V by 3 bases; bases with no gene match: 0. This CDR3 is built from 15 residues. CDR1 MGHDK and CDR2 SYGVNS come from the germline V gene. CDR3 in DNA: TGTGCCAGCAGTGAGGGACTAGCGGGAGGCGGGGAGCTGTTTTTT. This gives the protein CASSEGLAGGGELFF.

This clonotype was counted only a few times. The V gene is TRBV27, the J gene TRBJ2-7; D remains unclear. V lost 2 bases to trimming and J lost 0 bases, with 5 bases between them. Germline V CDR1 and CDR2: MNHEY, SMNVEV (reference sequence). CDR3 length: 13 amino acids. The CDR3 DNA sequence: TGTGCCAGCAGTTTAAAGAGCTCCTACGAGCAGTACTTC. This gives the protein CASSLKSSYEQYF.

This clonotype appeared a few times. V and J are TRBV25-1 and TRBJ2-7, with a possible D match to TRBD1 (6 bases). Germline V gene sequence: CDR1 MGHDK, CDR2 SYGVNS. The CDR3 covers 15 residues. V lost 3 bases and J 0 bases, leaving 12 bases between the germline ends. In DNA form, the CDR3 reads TGTGCCAGCAGTGATCGGGACACCTTCTCCTACGAGCAGTACTTC. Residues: CASSDRDTFSYEQYF.

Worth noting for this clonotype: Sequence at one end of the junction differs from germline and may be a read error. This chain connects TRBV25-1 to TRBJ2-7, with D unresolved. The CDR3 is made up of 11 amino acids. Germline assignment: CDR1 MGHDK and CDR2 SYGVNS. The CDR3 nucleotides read TGTGCCACCAGTTCCTCCTACGAGCAGTACTTC. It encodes CATSSSYEQYF.

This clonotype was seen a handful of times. CDR3 protein: CASSRGGNPSTNEKLFF. CDR3 bases: TGCGCCAGCAGCCGGGGGGGGAACCCCTCAACTAATGAAAAACTGTTTTTT. This rearrangement joins TRBV5-1 to TRBJ1-4; the D gene is possibly TRBD1 (5 bases). Trimming left V 4 bases short and J 0 bases short, with 16 bases between. The CDR3 is 17 residues long. The germline CDR1 and CDR2 sequences are SGHRS and YFSETQ.

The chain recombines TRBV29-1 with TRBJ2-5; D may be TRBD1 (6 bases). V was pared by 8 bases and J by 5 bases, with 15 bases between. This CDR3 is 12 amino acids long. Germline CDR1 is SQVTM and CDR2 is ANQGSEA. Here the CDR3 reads CSPTAGDETQYF. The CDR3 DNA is TGCAGCCCGACCGCAGGGGACGAGACCCAGTACTTC.

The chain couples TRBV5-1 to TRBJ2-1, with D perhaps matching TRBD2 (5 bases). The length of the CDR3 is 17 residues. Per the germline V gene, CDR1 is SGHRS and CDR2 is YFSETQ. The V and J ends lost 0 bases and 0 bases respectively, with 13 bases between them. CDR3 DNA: TGCGCCAGCAGCTTGGGAGGGTTTCGAAGCTCCTACAATGAGCAGTTCTTC. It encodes CASSLGGFRSSYNEQFF. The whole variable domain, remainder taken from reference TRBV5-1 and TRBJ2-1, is KAGVTQTPRYLIKTRGQQVTLSCSPISGHRSVSWYQQTPGQGLQFLFEYFSETQRNKGNFPGRFSGRQFSNSRSEMNVSTLELGDSALYLCASSLGGFRSSYNEQFFGPGTRLTVL.

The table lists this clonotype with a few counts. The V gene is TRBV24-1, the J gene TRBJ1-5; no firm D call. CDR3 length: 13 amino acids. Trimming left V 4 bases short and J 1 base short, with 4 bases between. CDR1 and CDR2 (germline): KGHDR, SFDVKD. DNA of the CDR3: TGTGCCACCAGTGAACAGAGCAATCAGCCCCAGCATTTT. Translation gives CATSEQSNQPQHF.

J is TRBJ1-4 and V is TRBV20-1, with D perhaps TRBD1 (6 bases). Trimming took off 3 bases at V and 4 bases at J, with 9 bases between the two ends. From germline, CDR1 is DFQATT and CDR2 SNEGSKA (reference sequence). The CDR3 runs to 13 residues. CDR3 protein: CSASRGGNEKLFF. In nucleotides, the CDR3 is TGCAGTGCTAGCAGGGGAGGTAATGAAAAACTGTTTTTT.

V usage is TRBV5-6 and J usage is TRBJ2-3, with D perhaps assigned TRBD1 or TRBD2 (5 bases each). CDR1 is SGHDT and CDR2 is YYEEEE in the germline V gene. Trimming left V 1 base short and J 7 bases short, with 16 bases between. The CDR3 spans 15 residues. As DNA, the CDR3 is TGTGCCAGCAGCTTGTTTGGGGGAGCCTTTAATACGCAGTATTTT. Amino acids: CASSLFGGAFNTQYF.

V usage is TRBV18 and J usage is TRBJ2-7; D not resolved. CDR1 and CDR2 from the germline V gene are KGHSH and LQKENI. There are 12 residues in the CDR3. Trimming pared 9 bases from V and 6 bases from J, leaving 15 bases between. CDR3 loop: CASGPVSTEQYF. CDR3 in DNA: TGTGCCAGTGGCCCAGTCTCCACCGAGCAGTACTTC.

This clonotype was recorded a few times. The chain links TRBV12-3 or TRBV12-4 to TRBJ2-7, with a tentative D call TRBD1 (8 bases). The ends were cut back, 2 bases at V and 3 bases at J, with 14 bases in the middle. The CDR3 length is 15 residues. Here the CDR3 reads CASSLTGGVGYEQYF. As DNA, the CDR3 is TGTGCCAGCAGTTTAACAGGGGGGGTAGGCTACGAGCAGTACTTC.

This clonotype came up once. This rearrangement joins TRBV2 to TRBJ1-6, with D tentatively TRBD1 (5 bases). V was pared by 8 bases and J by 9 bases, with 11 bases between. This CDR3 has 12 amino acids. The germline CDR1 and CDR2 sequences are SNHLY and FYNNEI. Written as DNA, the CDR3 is TGTGCCAGCGGGACGGGAGGTTCACCCCTCCACTTT. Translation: CASGTGGSPLHF.

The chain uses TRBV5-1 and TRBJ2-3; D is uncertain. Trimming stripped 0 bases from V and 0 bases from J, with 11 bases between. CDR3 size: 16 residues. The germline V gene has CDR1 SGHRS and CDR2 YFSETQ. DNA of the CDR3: TGCGCCAGCAGCTTGGTGGCGGCGGTTAGCACAGATACGCAGTATTTT. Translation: CASSLVAAVSTDTQYF.